This T cell receptor beta chain comes out of a study of blood T cell repertoires in COVID-19. Study-level information: The analysed material was cDNA or gDNA that came from T cells, B-cell-depleted T cells, or PBMCs.

Deletions cut 3 bases from V and 8 bases from J, with 10 bases between. The CDR3 loop spans 13 amino acids. Germline lookup yields CDR1 SGHVS and CDR2 FQNEAQ. Only in-frame clones appear in the TCRdb table, and some are missing; sequencing was by immunoSEQ multiplex PCR. This table has about 120,000 clones, around nine tenths appearing once. The sample consisted of peripheral blood. The sequence was collected from a woman in her 50s with acute or convalescent COVID-19. This chain uses TRBV7-8 with TRBJ2-2; tentative D call: TRBD2 (6 bases). In nucleotides, the CDR3 is TGTGCCAGCAGCTTTGTAGGGAGGGGGGAGCTGTTTTTT. It is translated as CASSFVGRGELFF.